This TCR beta chain was recovered during a study of blood T cell repertoires in COVID-19. Across the whole study: PBMCs, B-cell-depleted T cells, or T cells were the source of the cDNA or gDNA that made up the material.

CDR3 length: 13 residues. CDR1 is LGHDT, CDR2 YNNKEL, per germline (reference sequence). V was cut by 4 bases and J by 6 bases, with 10 bases left in between. Authors' analysis steps: Quantification of nucleated cells was approximated via reference gene primer amplification. TCRdb's table, derived via immunoSEQ multiplex PCR, lists solely in-frame clones and lacks some. D and trimming were read from the DNA, whereas the V and J calls and clone size are those reported in that table. The data hold over 200,000 clones, with roughly 90% observed a single time. The sequence came from a woman in her 30s with acute COVID-19. The sequenced material came from PBMCs or T cells enriched from blood (not recorded which). The chain joins TRBV3-1 (or the pseudogene TRBV3-2) to TRBJ2-1; D is perhaps TRBD2 (5 bases). The DNA of the CDR3 is TGTGCCAGCAGCCTCGGGGTTATCAATGAGCAGTTCTTC. This translates into CASSLGVINEQFF.